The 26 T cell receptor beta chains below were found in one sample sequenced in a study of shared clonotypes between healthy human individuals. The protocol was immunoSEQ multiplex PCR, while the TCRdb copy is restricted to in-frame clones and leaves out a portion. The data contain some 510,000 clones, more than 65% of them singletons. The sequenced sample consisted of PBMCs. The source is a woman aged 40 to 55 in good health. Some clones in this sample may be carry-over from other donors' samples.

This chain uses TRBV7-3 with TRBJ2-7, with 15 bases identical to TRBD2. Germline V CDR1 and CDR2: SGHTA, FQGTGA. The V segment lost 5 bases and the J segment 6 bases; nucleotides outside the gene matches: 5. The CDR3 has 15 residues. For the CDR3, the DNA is TGTGCCAGCAGCCGGGGGACTAGCGGGAGGTTCGAGCAGTACTTC. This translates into CASSRGTSGRFEQYF.

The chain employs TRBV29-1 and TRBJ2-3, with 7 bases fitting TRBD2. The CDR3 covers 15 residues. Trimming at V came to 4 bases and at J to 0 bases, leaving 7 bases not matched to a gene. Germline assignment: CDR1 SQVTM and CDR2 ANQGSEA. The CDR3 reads CSVAELATSTDTQYF. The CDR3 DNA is TGCAGCGTTGCTGAACTAGCGACTAGCACAGATACGCAGTATTTT.

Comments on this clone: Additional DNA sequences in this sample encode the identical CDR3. The CDR3, as DNA: TGTGCCAGCTCACCACCAGGCAGGGGGCACACAGATACGCAGTATTTT. As protein: CASSPPGRGHTDTQYF. The chain links TRBV18 to TRBJ2-3; 8 bases fit TRBD1. Germline-derived CDR1 and CDR2 are KGHSH and LQKENI. V shed 0 bases and J 2 bases; nucleotides not matched to a gene: 4. CDR3 length: 16 amino acids.

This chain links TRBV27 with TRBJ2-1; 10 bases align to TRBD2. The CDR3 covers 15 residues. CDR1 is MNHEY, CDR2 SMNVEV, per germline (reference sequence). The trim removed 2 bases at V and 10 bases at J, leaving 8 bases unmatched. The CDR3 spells CASSLGLAGDREQFF. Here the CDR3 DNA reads TGTGCCAGCAGTTTAGGGCTAGCGGGAGACAGAGAGCAGTTCTTC.

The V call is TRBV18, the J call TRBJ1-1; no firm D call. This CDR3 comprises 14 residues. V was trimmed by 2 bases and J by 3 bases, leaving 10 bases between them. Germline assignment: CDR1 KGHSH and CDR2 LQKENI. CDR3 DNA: TGTGCCAGCTCACCAGTCACGGTCGACACTGAAGCTTTCTTT. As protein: CASSPVTVDTEAFF. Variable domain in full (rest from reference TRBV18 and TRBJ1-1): NAGVMQNPRHLVRRRGQEARLRCSPMKGHSHVYWYRQLPEEGLKFMVYLQKENIIDESGMPKERFSAEFPKEGPSILRIQQVVRGDSAAYFCASSPVTVDTEAFFGQGTRLTVV.

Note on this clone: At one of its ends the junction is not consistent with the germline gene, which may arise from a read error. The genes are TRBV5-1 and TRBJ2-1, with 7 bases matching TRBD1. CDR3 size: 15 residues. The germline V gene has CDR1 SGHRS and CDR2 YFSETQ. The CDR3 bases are TGCGCCAGCAGATTGGGACAGAGCTCCTACAATGAGCAGTTCTTC. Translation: CASRLGQSSYNEQFF.

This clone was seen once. The CDR3 DNA reads as TGTGCCATCAGCGGTACGGCAGGGGGTCATGAAAAACTGTTTTTT. It is translated as CAISGTAGGHEKLFF. The J gene is TRBJ1-4, the V gene TRBV10-3, with TRBD1 identical over 7 bases. The CDR3 spans 15 residues. The V gene end was trimmed by 6 bases and the J gene end by 6 bases; junction bases not matched to a gene: 10. The germline CDR1 and CDR2 sequences are ENHRY and SYGVKD.

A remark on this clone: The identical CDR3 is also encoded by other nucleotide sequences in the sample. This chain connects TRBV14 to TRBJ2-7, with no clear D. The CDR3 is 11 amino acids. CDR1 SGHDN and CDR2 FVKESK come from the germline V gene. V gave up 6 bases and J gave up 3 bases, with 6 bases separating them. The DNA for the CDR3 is TGTGCCAGCAGTCAAAGCTACGAGCAGTACTTC. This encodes CASSQSYEQYF.

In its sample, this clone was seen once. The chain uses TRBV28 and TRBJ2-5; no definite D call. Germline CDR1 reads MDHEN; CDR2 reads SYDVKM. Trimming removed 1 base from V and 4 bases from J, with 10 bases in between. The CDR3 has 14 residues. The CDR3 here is CASSLSAGLETQYF. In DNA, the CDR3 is TGTGCCAGCAGTTTATCGGCTGGGTTAGAGACCCAGTACTTC.

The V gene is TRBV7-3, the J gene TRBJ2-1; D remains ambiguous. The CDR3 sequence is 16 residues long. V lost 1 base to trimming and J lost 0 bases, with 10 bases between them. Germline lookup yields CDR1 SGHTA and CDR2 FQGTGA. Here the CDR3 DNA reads TGTGCCAGCAGCTTAATGCCGACCGACTCCTACAATGAGCAGTTCTTC. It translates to CASSLMPTDSYNEQFF.

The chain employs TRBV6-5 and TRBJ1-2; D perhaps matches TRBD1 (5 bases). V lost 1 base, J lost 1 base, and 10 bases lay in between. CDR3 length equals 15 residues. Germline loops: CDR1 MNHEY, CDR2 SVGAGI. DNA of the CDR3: TGTGCCAGCAGTTACTGGGGAGACAGTAACTATGGCTACACCTTC. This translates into CASSYWGDSNYGYTF.

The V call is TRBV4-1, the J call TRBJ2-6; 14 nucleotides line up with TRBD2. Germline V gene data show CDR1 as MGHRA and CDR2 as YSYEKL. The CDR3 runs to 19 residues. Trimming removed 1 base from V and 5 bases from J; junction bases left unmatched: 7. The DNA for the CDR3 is TGCGCCAGCAGCCAAGGGGGACTAGCGGGAGTTTTTTGGGCCAACGTCCTGACTTTC. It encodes CASSQGGLAGVFWANVLTF.

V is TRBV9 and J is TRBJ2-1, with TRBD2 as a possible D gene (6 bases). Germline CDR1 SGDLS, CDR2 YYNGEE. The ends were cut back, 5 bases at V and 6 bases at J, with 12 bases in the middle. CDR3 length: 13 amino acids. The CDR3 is CASSDSGFNEQFF. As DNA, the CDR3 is TGTGCCAGCAGTGATAGCGGCTTCAATGAGCAGTTCTTC. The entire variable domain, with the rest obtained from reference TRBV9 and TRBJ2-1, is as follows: DSGVTQTPKHLITATGQRVTLRCSPRSGDLSVYWYQQSLDQGLQFLIQYYNGEERAKGNILERFSAQQFPDLHSELNLSSLELGDSALYFCASSDSGFNEQFFGPGTRLTVL.

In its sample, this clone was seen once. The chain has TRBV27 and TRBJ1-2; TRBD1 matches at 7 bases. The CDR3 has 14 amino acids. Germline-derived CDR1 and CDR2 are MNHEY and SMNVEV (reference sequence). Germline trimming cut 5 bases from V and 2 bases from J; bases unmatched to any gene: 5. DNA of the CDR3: TGTGCCAGCAGTCTCCTGGGACAGAACTATGGCTACACCTTC. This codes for CASSLLGQNYGYTF.

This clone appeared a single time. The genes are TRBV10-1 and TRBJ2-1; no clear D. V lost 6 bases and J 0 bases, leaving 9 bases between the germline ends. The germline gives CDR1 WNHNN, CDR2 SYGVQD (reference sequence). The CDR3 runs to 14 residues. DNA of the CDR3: TGCGCCAGCAGCCCGGCCGGCTCCTACAATGAGCAGTTCTTC. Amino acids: CASSPAGSYNEQFF.

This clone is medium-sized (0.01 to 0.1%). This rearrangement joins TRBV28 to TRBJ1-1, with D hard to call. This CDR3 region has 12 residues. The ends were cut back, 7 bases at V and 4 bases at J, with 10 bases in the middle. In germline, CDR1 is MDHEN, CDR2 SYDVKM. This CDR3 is CASTARGTEAFF. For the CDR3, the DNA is TGTGCCAGCACCGCCCGCGGCACTGAAGCTTTCTTT. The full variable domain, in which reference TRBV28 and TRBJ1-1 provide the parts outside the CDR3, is DVKVTQSSRYLVKRTGEKVFLECVQDMDHENMFWYRQDPGLGLRLIYFSYDVKMKEKGDIPEGYSVSREKKERFSLILESASTNQTSMYLCASTARGTEAFFGQGTRLTVV.

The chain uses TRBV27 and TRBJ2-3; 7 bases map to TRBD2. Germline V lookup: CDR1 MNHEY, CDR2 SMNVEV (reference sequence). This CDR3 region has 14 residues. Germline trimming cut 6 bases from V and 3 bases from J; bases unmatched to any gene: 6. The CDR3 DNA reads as TGTGCCAGCAGCACACTAGCGAGGACAGATACGCAGTATTTT. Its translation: CASSTLARTDTQYF.

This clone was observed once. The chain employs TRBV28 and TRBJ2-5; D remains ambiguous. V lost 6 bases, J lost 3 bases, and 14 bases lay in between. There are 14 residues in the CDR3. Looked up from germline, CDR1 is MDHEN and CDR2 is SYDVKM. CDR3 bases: TGTGCCAGCAGCCCCGCCGGCAGTAAAGAGACCCAGTACTTC. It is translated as CASSPAGSKETQYF.

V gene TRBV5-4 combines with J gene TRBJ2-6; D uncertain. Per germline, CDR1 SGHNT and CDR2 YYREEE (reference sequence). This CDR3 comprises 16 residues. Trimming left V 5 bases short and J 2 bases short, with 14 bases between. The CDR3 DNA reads TGTGCCAGCAGTCTCCCCTCGCCGACTGGGGCCAACGTCCTGACTTTC. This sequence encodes CASSLPSPTGANVLTF.

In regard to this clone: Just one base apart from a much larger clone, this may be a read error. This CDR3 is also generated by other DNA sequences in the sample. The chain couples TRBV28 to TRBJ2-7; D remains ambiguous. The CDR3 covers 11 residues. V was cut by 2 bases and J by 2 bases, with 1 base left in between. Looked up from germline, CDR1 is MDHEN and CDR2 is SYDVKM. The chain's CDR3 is CASSLAYEQYF. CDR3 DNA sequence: TGTGCCAGCAGTTTAGCCTACGAGCAGTACTTC.

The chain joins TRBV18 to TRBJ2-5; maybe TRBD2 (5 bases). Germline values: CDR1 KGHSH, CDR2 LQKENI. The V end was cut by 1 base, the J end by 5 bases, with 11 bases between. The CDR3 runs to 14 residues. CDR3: CASSPLARVETQYF. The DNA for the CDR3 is TGTGCCAGCTCACCACTAGCGAGGGTGGAGACCCAGTACTTC.

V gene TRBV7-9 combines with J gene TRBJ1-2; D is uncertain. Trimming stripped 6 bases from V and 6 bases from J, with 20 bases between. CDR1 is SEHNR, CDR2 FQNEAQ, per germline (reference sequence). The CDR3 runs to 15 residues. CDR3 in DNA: TGTGCCAGCAGTCCCGGACTGGGGATCCGACATGGCTACACCTTC. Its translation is CASSPGLGIRHGYTF.

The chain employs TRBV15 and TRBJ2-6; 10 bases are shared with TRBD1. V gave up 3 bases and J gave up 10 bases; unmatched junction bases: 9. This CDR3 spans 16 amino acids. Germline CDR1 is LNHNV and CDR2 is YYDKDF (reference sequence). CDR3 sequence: CATSSPGTGDRNVLTF. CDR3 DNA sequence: TGTGCCACCAGCAGCCCTGGGACAGGGGATCGGAACGTCCTGACTTTC.

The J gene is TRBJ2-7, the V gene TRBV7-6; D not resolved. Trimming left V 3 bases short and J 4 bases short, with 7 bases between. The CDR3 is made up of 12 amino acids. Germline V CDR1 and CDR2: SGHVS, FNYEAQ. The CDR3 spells CASSFDGYEQYF. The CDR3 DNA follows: TGTGCCAGCAGCTTTGACGGGTACGAGCAGTACTTC.

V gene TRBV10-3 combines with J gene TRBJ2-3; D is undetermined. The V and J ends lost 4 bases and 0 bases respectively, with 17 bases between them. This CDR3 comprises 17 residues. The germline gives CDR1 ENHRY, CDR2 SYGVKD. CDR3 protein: CAISGVRATGSTDTQYF. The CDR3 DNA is TGTGCCATCAGTGGGGTCCGAGCTACCGGGAGCACAGATACGCAGTATTTT.

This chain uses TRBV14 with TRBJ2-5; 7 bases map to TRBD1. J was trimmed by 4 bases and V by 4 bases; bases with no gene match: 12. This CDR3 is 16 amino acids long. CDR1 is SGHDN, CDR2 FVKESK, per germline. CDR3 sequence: CASSPLWQGVLETQYF. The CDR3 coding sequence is TGTGCCAGCAGCCCCCTATGGCAGGGGGTCTTAGAGACCCAGTACTTC.